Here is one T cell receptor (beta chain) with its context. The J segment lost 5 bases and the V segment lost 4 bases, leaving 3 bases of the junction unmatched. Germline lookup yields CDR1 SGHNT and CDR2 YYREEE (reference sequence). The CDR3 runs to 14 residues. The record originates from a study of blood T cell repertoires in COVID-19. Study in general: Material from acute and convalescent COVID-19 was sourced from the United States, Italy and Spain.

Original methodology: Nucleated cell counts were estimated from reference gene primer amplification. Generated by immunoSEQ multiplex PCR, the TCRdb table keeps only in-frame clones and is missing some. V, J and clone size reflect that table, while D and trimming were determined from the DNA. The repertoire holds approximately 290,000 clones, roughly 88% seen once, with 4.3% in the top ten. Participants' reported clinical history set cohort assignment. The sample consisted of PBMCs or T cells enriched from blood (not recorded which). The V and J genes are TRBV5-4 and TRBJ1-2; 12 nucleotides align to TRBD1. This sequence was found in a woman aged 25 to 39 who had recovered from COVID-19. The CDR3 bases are TGTGCCAGCAGCGCGGGACAGGGGGCTTATGGCTACACCTTC. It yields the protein CASSAGQGAYGYTF. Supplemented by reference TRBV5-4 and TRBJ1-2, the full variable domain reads ETGVTQSPTHLIKTRGQQVTLRCSSQSGHNTVSWYQQALGQGPQFIFQYYREEENGRGNFPPRFSGLQFPNYSSELNVNALELDDSALYLCASSAGQGAYGYTFGSGTRLTVV.